This TCR beta chain originates from a study of T cell responses to AZD1222 COVID-19 vaccine. Whole-study findings and limits: The donor group comprised mostly white British people and more females; the analysis possibly underestimated clonal diversity.

This clone was recorded a few times. The antigen is unknown. The table came from immunoSEQ multiplex PCR; TCRdb's copy has only in-frame clones and leaves some out. The sample lists about 93,000 clones, approximately 88% occurring once. The CDR3 contains 17 residues. V was trimmed by 4 bases and J by 2 bases, leaving 20 bases between them. Germline CDR1 is MNHNS and CDR2 is SASEGT. This receptor was taken from an adult in good health. The source material was peripheral blood, sampled on day 0 of AZD1222 vaccination. V and J are TRBV6-1 and TRBJ1-1; D might be TRBD1 (5 bases). The DNA for the CDR3 is TGTGCCAGCAGTGTCCCTGATTGGGGGATCCAAAACACTGAAGCTTTCTTT. Protein sequence: CASSVPDWGIQNTEAFF.